The T cell receptor (beta chain) described here comes from a study of cytomegalovirus exposure and HLA in healthy donors. The study's findings and limits: In vitro checks showed that three CMV-associated chains really do target CMV antigens.

Among the donors, all were healthy bone marrow donors. CDR1 and CDR2 from the germline V gene are LNHDA and SQIVND (reference sequence). The CDR3 is made up of 17 amino acids. The V end lost 2 bases, the J end lost 9 bases, and 23 bases lay between the germline ends. Amplification used 60 Vbeta primers and 13 Jbeta primers. Only in-frame clones appear in the TCRdb table, and some are missing; sequencing was by immunoSEQ multiplex PCR. Of more than 150,000 clones listed, 80% to 85% are singletons. On this clone itself: No antigen is known for it.

The material sequenced was PBMCs. This chain uses TRBV19 with TRBJ1-5, with D possibly matching TRBD1 (5 bases). This sequence was found in a boy between 5 and 17 years old in good health and CMV-seronegative. The CDR3 sequence is CASSIRSAELRGGPQHF. The CDR3 DNA follows: TGTGCCAGTAGTATAAGAAGTGCCGAGTTAAGGGGAGGGCCCCAGCATTTT.